This TCR beta chain emerged from a study of cytomegalovirus exposure and HLA in healthy donors. The PCR was carried out with 60 Vbeta primers and 13 Jbeta primers. Method: immunoSEQ multiplex PCR; TCRdb's copy keeps in-frame clones and lacks some. The sample totals some 75,000 clones. Broader study findings: It is likely that the observed cluster of highly shared sequence variants was a sequencing artifact. Information on immune exposure was restricted to one variable (CMV serostatus). A list of 150 to 200 TCR beta chains associated with cytomegalovirus was given.

The CDR3 is made up of 13 amino acids. Germline lookup yields CDR1 LGHNA and CDR2 YSLEER. V was pared by 5 bases and J by 3 bases, with 10 bases between. While unrecorded immune exposures were likely, the donors were nominally healthy when sampled. Note on this clone: As yet, its antigen is unknown.

Material: PBMCs. V usage is TRBV4-3 and J usage is TRBJ1-2; no definite D call. The receptor comes from a boy between 10 and 17 years old in good health and CMV-seronegative. In DNA form, the CDR3 reads TGCGCCAGCAGCGCCGGGAGGGACTATGGCTACACCTTC. Its protein product is CASSAGRDYGYTF.